The clone carrying this TCR beta chain was seen ten or more times. Its antigen is currently unknown. This specimen comes from a study of identical twins. Study-level points and caveats: Modeled out-of-frame TCR alpha sharing in monozygotic twins fell below observed levels. Low generation-probability sequences were in excess among twin-shared out-of-frame alpha sequences.

All donors were healthy, and all were Caucasian. The CDR3 has 15 residues. The V end lost 3 bases, the J end lost 2 bases, and 8 bases lay between the germline ends. Looked up from germline, CDR1 is SGHAT and CDR2 is FQNNGV. Via MiXCR, TCRdb re-called the 5' RACE reads, giving one row per CDR3 protein. Of approximately 470,000 distinct CDR3 sequences in the sample, 14% were seen once. Another study also made use of these data, one on yellow fever vaccine responses in identical twins. That work states: Twin vaccine T cell responses reportedly seemed partly convergent, partly personalized.

Sequencing was carried out using CD4+ T cells sorted from blood. V is TRBV11-2 and J is TRBJ2-6, with TRBD1 as a possible D gene (6 bases). The source of this sequence is a woman aged 18-29 years in good health. This chain's CDR3 is CASSFSGAGANVLTF. The CDR3 DNA sequence: TGTGCCAGCAGCTTCTCAGGGGCTGGGGCCAACGTCCTGACTTTC. The variable domain in full, completed from reference TRBV11-2 and TRBJ2-6, reads EAGVAQSPRYKIIEKRQSVAFWCNPISGHATLYWYQQILGQGPKLLIQFQNNGVVDDSQLPKDRFSAERLKGVDSTLKIQPAKLEDSAVYLCASSFSGAGANVLTFGAGSRLTVL.